This TCR beta chain comes out of a study of metastatic and nonmetastatic thyroid tumors. Overall study context: Repertoire comparison spanned blood and tumor or nodule tissue of malignant and benign thyroid patients. Points from the study as a whole: Compared with benign nodules, malignant thyroid tumors were reported to have significantly higher TCR beta diversity in both blood and tumor.

The trim removed 5 bases at V and 0 bases at J, leaving 8 bases unmatched. This CDR3 has 17 residues. Germline V gene data show CDR1 as KGHDR and CDR2 as SFDVKD. The sample holds many counts of this clone. Its matching antigen is unknown. Patients underwent thyroid surgery, and none had received any treatment before it. Authors' processing steps: It was from CDR3 differences across clinicopathological groups that a distant-metastasis classifier for papillary thyroid cancer was built. TCRdb redid the clone calls on the PCR reads using MiXCR. The V and J calls here are based on TCRdb, not the publication. The table records 90,000 or so clones, around 9.1% of them present only once.

The receptor's source is a female donor with papillary thyroid cancer or a benign thyroid nodule (not recorded which). Some clones in this sample may be carry-over from other donors' samples. Sequencing was carried out using blood. The V call is TRBV24-1, the J call TRBJ2-2, with TRBD1 matching over 7 bases. The chain's CDR3 is CATSGGQIFPNTGELFF. In DNA form, the CDR3 reads TGTGCCACCAGTGGGGGACAGATATTCCCGAACACCGGGGAGCTGTTTTTT.